This T cell receptor beta chain was obtained from a study of cytomegalovirus exposure and HLA in healthy donors. All the people who gave samples were healthy bone marrow donors. The PCR was carried out with 60 Vbeta primers and 13 Jbeta primers. Profiled with immunoSEQ multiplex PCR; TCRdb holds only in-frame clones, not every one. The sample comprises approximately 100,000 clones, approximately 80% of which are singletons, and 2.7% rests with the top ten. Study-level results: For most subjects, TCR beta sequences were reported to predict HLA-A and HLA-B alleles with accuracy. In the analysis, some V segments, TRBV6-2 and TRBV6-3 included, were excluded as indistinguishable.

J lost 2 bases, V lost 2 bases, and 4 bases had no gene match. Germline V gene lookup returns CDR1 SGHDN and CDR2 FVKESK. This CDR3 has 15 amino acids. Comment on this clone: As yet, its antigen is unknown.

This TCR came from a female donor in good health and CMV-seronegative. The source material was PBMCs. The gene calls are TRBV14 and TRBJ2-5; 8 bases fit TRBD2. The CDR3 DNA follows: TGTGCCAGCAGCCAACCGCGGGGGGCACAAGAGACCCAGTACTTC. As protein: CASSQPRGAQETQYF.